This TCR beta chain is drawn from a study of OX40 agonist ivuxolimab in advanced cancers. General study findings and limits: Relative to CD4+ cells, CD8+ T cells on average had more expanded clones.

V lost 4 bases, J lost 3 bases, and 4 bases stayed unmatched. CDR1 SGDLS and CDR2 YYNGEE come from the germline V gene. The CDR3 runs to 15 residues. As to this clone: Its antigen is undetermined.

Only in-frame clones appear in the TCRdb table, and some are missing; sequencing was by immunoSEQ multiplex PCR. The sample carries fewer than 25,000 clones, over 70% recorded once. This specimen consisted of CD4+ or CD8+ T cells sorted from blood, obtained in a trial of the OX40 agonist ivuxolimab. This sequence originates from an adult with an advanced solid tumor such as melanoma, head and neck, liver or kidney cancer. The gene calls are TRBV9 and TRBJ2-2; TRBD2 matches 9 bases. CDR3 protein: CASSPLAGDTGELFF. The CDR3 DNA reads TGTGCCAGCAGCCCTTTAGCGGGAGACACCGGGGAGCTGTTTTTT.